The present T cell receptor (beta chain) was sequenced within a study of blood T cell repertoires in COVID-19. Per the original methods: Estimates of nucleated cell counts were drawn from the amplification of reference gene primers. TCRdb's copy holds only in-frame clones and misses some; the assay was immunoSEQ multiplex PCR. V and J calls and clone size are those listed in that table; D and trimming were worked out from the DNA. The sample gives 200,000 to 300,000 clones, 75% to 90% of which show up once; about 2% is in the top ten. Germline loops: CDR1 MNHEY, CDR2 SVGEGT. The CDR3 contains 17 residues. V was clipped by 0 bases and J by 1 base; unmatched bases: 5.

The chain joins TRBV6-2 or TRBV6-3 to TRBJ2-5, with 10 bases identical to TRBD2. The sequenced sample was peripheral blood. This sequence originates from a man aged 25 to 45 with active or convalescent COVID-19. The CDR3 DNA sequence: TGTGCCAGCAGTTACTCTCCTAGCGGGGGAGGCCAAGAGACCCAGTACTTC. It encodes CASSYSPSGGGQETQYF.